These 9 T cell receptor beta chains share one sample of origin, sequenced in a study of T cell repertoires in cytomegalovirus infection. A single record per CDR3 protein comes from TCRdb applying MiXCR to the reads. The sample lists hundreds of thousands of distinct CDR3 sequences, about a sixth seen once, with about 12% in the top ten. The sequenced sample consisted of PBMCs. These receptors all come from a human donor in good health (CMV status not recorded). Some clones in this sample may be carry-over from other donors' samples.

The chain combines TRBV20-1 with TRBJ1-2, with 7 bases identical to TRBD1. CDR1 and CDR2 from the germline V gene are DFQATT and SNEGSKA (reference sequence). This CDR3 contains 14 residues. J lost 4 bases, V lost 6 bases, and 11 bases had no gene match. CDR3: CSATGQAAPYGYTF. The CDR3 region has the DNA TGCAGTGCGACTGGACAGGCGGCTCCCTATGGCTACACCTTC.

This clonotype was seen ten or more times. The DNA for the CDR3 is TGTGCCAGCACCACGATCCCTGACGAGATTGTGCAGTACTTC. This translates into CASTTIPDEIVQYF. The chain has TRBV28 and TRBJ2-7; D is ambiguous. This CDR3 contains 14 residues. V was shortened by 7 bases and J by 9 bases, with 22 bases between the two germline ends. Germline loops: CDR1 MDHEN, CDR2 SYDVKM.

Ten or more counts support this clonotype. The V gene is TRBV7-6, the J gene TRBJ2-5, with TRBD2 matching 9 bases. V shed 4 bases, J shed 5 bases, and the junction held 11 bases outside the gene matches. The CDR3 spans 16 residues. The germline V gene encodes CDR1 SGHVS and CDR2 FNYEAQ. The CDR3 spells CASSSRAGGGRETQYF. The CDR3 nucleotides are TGTGCCAGCAGCTCTCGAGCGGGGGGAGGACGGGAGACCCAGTACTTC. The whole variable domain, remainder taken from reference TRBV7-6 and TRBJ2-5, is GAGVSQSPRYKVTKRGQDVALRCDPISGHVSLYWYRQALGQGPEFLTYFNYEAQQDKSGLPNDRFSAERPEGSISTLTIQRTEQRDSAMYRCASSSRAGGGRETQYFGPGTRLLVL.

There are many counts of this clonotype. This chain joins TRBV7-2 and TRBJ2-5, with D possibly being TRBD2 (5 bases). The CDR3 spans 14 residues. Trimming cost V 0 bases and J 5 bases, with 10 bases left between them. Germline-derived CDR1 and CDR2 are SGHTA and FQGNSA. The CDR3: CASSLAGRRETQYF. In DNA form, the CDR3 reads TGTGCCAGCAGCTTAGCGGGCAGGAGGGAGACCCAGTACTTC.

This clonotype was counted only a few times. DNA for the CDR3: TGTGCCAGCAGCGCGCCAGGGGGGATTAATTCACCCCTCCACTTT. Its protein is CASSAPGGINSPLHF. The V gene is TRBV7-2, the J gene TRBJ1-6; 7 bases map to TRBD1. Trimming at V came to 5 bases and at J to 6 bases, leaving 7 bases not matched to a gene. CDR3 size: 15 residues. The germline gives CDR1 SGHTA, CDR2 FQGNSA.

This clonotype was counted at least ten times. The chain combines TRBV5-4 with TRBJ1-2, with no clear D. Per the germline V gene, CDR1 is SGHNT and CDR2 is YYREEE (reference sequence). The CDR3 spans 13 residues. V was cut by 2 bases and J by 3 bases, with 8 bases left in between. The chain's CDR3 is CASSLETDYGYTF. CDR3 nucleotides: TGTGCCAGCAGCTTAGAAACAGACTATGGCTACACCTTC.

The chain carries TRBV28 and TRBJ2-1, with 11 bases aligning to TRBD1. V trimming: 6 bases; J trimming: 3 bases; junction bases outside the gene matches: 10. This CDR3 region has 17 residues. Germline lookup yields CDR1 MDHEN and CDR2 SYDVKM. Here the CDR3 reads CASSSFGTGGFYNEQFF. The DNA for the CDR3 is TGTGCCAGCAGCTCATTTGGGACAGGGGGTTTCTACAATGAGCAGTTCTTC.

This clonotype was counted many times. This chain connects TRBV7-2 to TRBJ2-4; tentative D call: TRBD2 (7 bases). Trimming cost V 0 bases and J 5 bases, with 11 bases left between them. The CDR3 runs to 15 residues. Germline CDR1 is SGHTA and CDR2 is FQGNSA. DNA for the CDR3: TGTGCCAGCAGCTTAGCTGGGGGGGGGCAAAACATTCAGTACTTC. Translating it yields CASSLAGGGQNIQYF.

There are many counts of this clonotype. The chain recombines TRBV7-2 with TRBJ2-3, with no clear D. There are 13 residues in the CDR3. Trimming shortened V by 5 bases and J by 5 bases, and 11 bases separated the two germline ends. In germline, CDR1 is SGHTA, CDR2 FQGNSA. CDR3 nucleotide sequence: TGTGCCAGCAGCGAGGTGCGTCGAGATACGCAGTATTTT. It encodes CASSEVRRDTQYF.